A single sample is the source of the 25 T cell receptor beta chains below, sequenced in a study of Graves' ophthalmopathy and Graves' hyperthyroidism (dated by TCRdb to 2017 to 2018). Data came from an Illumina HiSeq 2000. For repertoire sequencing, the TCR beta CDR3 regions were amplified from RNA transcripts. A first-round RT-PCR used HTBI primers with the Qiagen OneStep RT-PCR kit, followed by a second-round multiplex PCR, size selection and purification. TCRdb reanalyzed the raw reads on its own, using fastp at Q25 for trimming and MiXCR for clone calling, and kept in-frame beta chains. Rows merge per CDR3 protein into single entries with the most common DNA and genes. Across this sample there are more than 1,000,000 distinct CDR3 sequences, with less than 45% seen only once. The ten largest clones capture 11% of the sample. Specimen: peripheral blood or thyroid tissue (not recorded which). The receptors come from an adult man with Graves' hyperthyroidism.

There are a few counts of this clonotype. The chain couples TRBV12-3 or TRBV12-4 to TRBJ2-5; D perhaps matches TRBD1 (6 bases). The V end was cut by 7 bases, the J end by 0 bases, with 12 bases between. The CDR3 sequence is 14 residues long. The CDR3, as DNA: TGTGCCAGCACCCGGACAGTTTACCAAGAGACCCAGTACTTC. Its protein is CASTRTVYQETQYF.

The V call is TRBV10-3, the J call TRBJ1-1; a weak D match, TRBD1 (6 bases). CDR3 length: 14 residues. CDR1 and CDR2 (germline): ENHRY, SYGVKD. Trimming took 6 bases from V and 5 from J, leaving 16 bases between them. The CDR3 DNA reads as TGTGCCATCAGCCGCAGGGGCGGGGGGACTGAAGCTTTCTTT. Translation gives CAISRRGGGTEAFF.

The CDR3 nucleotides read TGTGCCAGCAGCCAAGATGCACGTCTGGGGTCACCCCTCCACTTT. This sequence encodes CASSQDARLGSPLHF. The V call is TRBV4-2, the J call TRBJ1-6; D is undetermined. The V end was cut by 0 bases, the J end by 10 bases, with 13 bases between. The germline V gene has CDR1 LGHNA and CDR2 YNFKEQ. The CDR3 is made up of 15 amino acids.

DNA of the CDR3: TGTGCCAGCAGCCCACAGGGGGCTTGCGGCTCACCCCTCCACTTT. Encoded protein: CASSPQGACGSPLHF. The chain is built from TRBV3-2 and TRBJ1-6; the D segment call TRBD1 is taken from the table without a DNA check. TRBV3-2 is annotated as a pseudogene. The CDR3 sequence is 15 residues long.

The chain has TRBV11-2 and TRBJ2-5; 8 bases map to TRBD1. Trimming cost V 5 bases and J 1 base; bases outside gene matches: 9. The CDR3 sequence is 16 residues long. Germline-derived CDR1 and CDR2 are SGHAT and FQNNGV. CDR3 sequence: CASSPWGTGGQETQYF. The CDR3 nucleotides are TGTGCCAGCAGCCCATGGGGCACAGGGGGCCAAGAGACCCAGTACTTC.

This clonotype was seen at least ten times. V usage is TRBV25-1 and J usage is TRBJ1-2; D call uncertain. Per germline, CDR1 MGHDK and CDR2 SYGVNS. The CDR3 sequence is 13 residues long. Trimming took off 4 bases at V and 4 bases at J, with 10 bases between the two ends. DNA of the CDR3: TGTGCCAGCAGTGGAGCCAGAACCTATGGCTACACCTTC. Protein sequence: CASSGARTYGYTF.

This clonotype was seen ten or more times. The chain links TRBV7-6 to TRBJ1-4, with TRBD1 identical over 7 bases. The length of the CDR3 is 18 residues. The J segment lost 7 bases and the V segment lost 4 bases, leaving 18 bases of the junction unmatched. Per germline, CDR1 SGHVS and CDR2 FNYEAQ. CDR3 bases: TGTGCCAGCAGCTCGGCCGGGACAGACAATCGATTAGGTGAAAAACTGTTTTTT. Amino acids: CASSSAGTDNRLGEKLFF.

The sample holds many counts of this clonotype. The rearrangement uses TRBV9 and TRBJ1-2; D possibly corresponds to TRBD1 (6 bases). CDR1 and CDR2 (germline): SGDLS, YYNGEE. The CDR3 is 16 amino acids. The V gene lost 3 bases and the J gene lost 5 bases, with 20 bases spanning the gap. This CDR3 reads CASSAALGGSWYGYTF. The CDR3 bases are TGTGCCAGCAGCGCCGCTTTGGGGGGCAGCTGGTATGGCTACACCTTC. Full variable domain (outside the CDR3, taken from reference TRBV9 and TRBJ1-2): DSGVTQTPKHLITATGQRVTLRCSPRSGDLSVYWYQQSLDQGLQFLIQYYNGEERAKGNILERFSAQQFPDLHSELNLSSLELGDSALYFCASSAALGGSWYGYTFGSGTRLTVV.

This sequence joins TRBV5-1 and TRBJ2-3; 9 bases align to TRBD2. The CDR3 extends over 14 amino acids. Germline CDR1 SGHRS, CDR2 YFSETQ. V was pared by 9 bases and J by 6 bases, with 11 bases of the junction left unmatched. CDR3: CATKTSGGTDTQYF. CDR3 DNA sequence: TGCGCCACAAAAACCAGCGGGGGGACTGATACGCAGTATTTT.

V and J are TRBV2 and TRBJ1-6; D uncertain. Trimming pared 7 bases from V and 7 bases from J, leaving 17 bases between. CDR3 size: 15 residues. Germline-derived CDR1 and CDR2 are SNHLY and FYNNEI. CDR3 in amino acids: CASTGGRAGNSPLHF. The CDR3 nucleotides read TGTGCCAGCACCGGAGGGCGGGCCGGGAATTCACCCCTCCACTTT.

This chain joins TRBV6-1 and TRBJ2-5, with no clear D. Germline CDR1 MNHNS, CDR2 SASEGT. V lost 6 bases, J lost 0 bases, and 23 bases lay in between. This CDR3 is 18 amino acids long. The DNA of the CDR3 is TGTGCCAGCAGCCCGCGCCCGGAGACTTACTTGTACCAAGAGACCCAGTACTTC. The encoded protein is CASSPRPETYLYQETQYF.

V usage is TRBV10-3 and J usage is TRBJ2-5; 14 bases agree with TRBD2. V lost 4 bases and J lost 3; bases outside the gene matches: 1. The CDR3 contains 15 residues. In germline, CDR1 is ENHRY, CDR2 SYGVKD. Here the CDR3 DNA reads TGTGCCATCAGTGCGGGACTAGCGGGAGAAGAGACCCAGTACTTC. It specifies CAISAGLAGEETQYF.

This clonotype was seen at least ten times. The chain carries TRBV5-6 and TRBJ2-5; 10 nucleotides agree with TRBD1. The CDR3 contains 15 residues. The V gene end was trimmed by 0 bases and the J gene end by 5 bases; junction bases not matched to a gene: 4. Per germline, CDR1 SGHDT and CDR2 YYEEEE. CDR3 sequence: CASSLETGGWETQYF. In DNA form, the CDR3 reads TGTGCCAGCAGCTTGGAGACAGGGGGCTGGGAGACCCAGTACTTC.

This clonotype has a count of ten or more. The rearrangement joins TRBV12-3 or TRBV12-4 to TRBJ1-5; D uncertain. The CDR3 loop spans 13 amino acids. Trimming cost V 7 bases and J 6 bases, with 13 bases left between them. CDR3 bases: TGTGCCAGCACCCCGGGTGTCGGTCAGCCCCAGCATTTT. This codes for CASTPGVGQPQHF.

V and J are TRBV4-3 and TRBJ1-3; 8 bases agree with TRBD1. Germline assignment: CDR1 LGHNA and CDR2 YSLEER. The CDR3 runs 16 residues. Trimming took 2 bases from V and 2 from J; bases not matched to a gene: 5. The CDR3 DNA reads as TGCGCCAGCAGCCAATACCGGACAGGGCCTGGAAACACCATATATTTT. Protein sequence: CASSQYRTGPGNTIYF.

The V and J genes are TRBV7-8 and TRBJ2-2; D is unresolved. The germline V gene has CDR1 SGHVS and CDR2 FQNEAQ. This CDR3 contains 14 residues. V lost 3 bases and J lost 4, with 9 bases in between. CDR3 nucleotides: TGTGCCAGCAGCTTTGTTGCTAGCACCGGGGAGCTGTTTTTT. Translated, it gives CASSFVASTGELFF.

This clonotype was seen ten or more times. The chain joins TRBV7-8 to TRBJ2-2; 8 bases line up with TRBD1. Germline-derived CDR1 and CDR2 are SGHVS and FQNEAQ. Trimming took 9 bases from V and 6 from J; bases not matched to a gene: 6. The CDR3 totals 13 residues. The CDR3 coding sequence is TGTGCCAGTAAACCAGGGGGCCCCGGGGAGCTGTTTTTT. Encoded protein: CASKPGGPGELFF.

On this clonotype: This clone may be a read error of a much larger clone one base away. The chain uses TRBV7-3 and TRBJ2-2; tentative D call: TRBD2 (6 bases). The length of the CDR3 is 13 residues. Germline CDR1 is SGHTA and CDR2 is FQGTGA. The CDR3 sequence: CAGSGGSFGELFF. CDR3 bases: TGTGCCGGCAGCGGAGGGTCTTTCGGGGAGCTGTTTTTT.

CDR3: CASSYTGTGVYEQYF. DNA of the CDR3: TGTGCCAGCTCATACACCGGGACAGGGGTCTACGAGCAGTACTTC. The rearrangement joins TRBV2 to TRBJ2-7; 10 bases match TRBD1. J gave up 3 bases and V 8 bases, and 10 bases lay outside the gene matches. CDR1 and CDR2 from the germline V gene are SNHLY and FYNNEI. CDR3 size: 15 residues.

J is TRBJ2-5 and V is TRBV5-1; perhaps D is TRBD1 or TRBD2 (5 bases each). The CDR3 has 17 residues. Between the trimmed V and J ends, which lost 2 bases and 0 bases, there was a span of 17 bases. In germline, CDR1 is SGHRS, CDR2 YFSETQ. CDR3 sequence reads: CASSFWGRQSYQETQYF. The CDR3 DNA sequence: TGCGCCAGCAGCTTCTGGGGACGACAGTCGTACCAAGAGACCCAGTACTTC.

This clonotype came up once. The rearrangement links TRBV29-1 to TRBJ2-5; a possible D gene is TRBD2 (6 bases). This CDR3 has 12 residues. Germline CDR1 reads SQVTM; CDR2 reads ANQGSEA. Trimming pared 4 bases from V and 5 bases from J, leaving 11 bases between. The DNA for the CDR3 is TGCAGCGTTGTGGGCAGCGGGGAGACCCAGTACTTC. Amino acids: CSVVGSGETQYF.

This clonotype was recorded many times. The chain is built from TRBV20-1 and TRBJ1-1; D unclear. The V gene's germline CDR1 is DFQATT and CDR2 SNEGSKA (reference sequence). The CDR3 contains 12 residues. V gave up 3 bases and J gave up 4 bases, with 9 bases separating them. The DNA of the CDR3 is TGCAGTGCTAGCTTAGAGGGCACTGAAGCTTTCTTT. Amino acid sequence: CSASLEGTEAFF.

Comment on this clonotype: A much larger clone is a single base away; this may be a read error. J is TRBJ2-7 and V is TRBV15, with D possibly matching TRBD2 (6 bases). Germline V gives CDR1 LNHNV, CDR2 YYDKDF (reference sequence). The CDR3 runs 15 residues. V was trimmed by 0 bases and J by 2 bases, leaving 11 bases between them. The DNA of the CDR3 is TGTGCCACCAGCAGAGATTACGGGGAGGCCTACGAGCAGTACTTC. Its translation is CATSRDYGEAYEQYF.

For this clonotype: A read error may account for a junction end that differs from germline. The DNA for the CDR3 is TGCAGCGTTGACTTGACAGGGAGTCAATACTTC. Amino acids: CSVDLTGSQYF. The rearrangement uses TRBV29-1 and TRBJ1-2, with 7 bases identical to TRBD1. CDR1 and CDR2 from the germline V gene are SQVTM and ANQGSEA. The CDR3 length is 11 residues.

The rearrangement links TRBV29-1 to TRBJ1-3; TRBD1 is a possible D gene (6 bases). Germline V gene data show CDR1 as SQVTM and CDR2 as ANQGSEA. The CDR3 spans 14 residues. Trimming pared 7 bases from V and 8 bases from J, leaving 21 bases between. The CDR3 DNA sequence: TGCAGCGGTACAGGGTCGGGCTATGGCTACACCATATATTTT. Translation: CSGTGSGYGYTIYF.